Each of the 4 T cell receptor beta chains below was sequenced from the same sample in a study of CD8 T cells in Susac syndrome (dated by TCRdb to between 2017 and 2020). Libraries were prepared through the immunoSEQ multiplex PCR assay. RNA was extracted using the RNeasy kit, and roughly 0.5 to 1 microgram was reverse transcribed with random hexamers. The raw public reads went through TCRdb reprocessing: fastp at Q25, MiXCR clone calling, in-frame beta chains kept. Every CDR3 protein is listed once, alongside the most common genes and DNA of its rows. This sample has about 200,000 distinct CDR3 sequences in its table, and around 93% of those were observed once. The ten biggest clones cover 0.082% of the sample. The specimen sequenced was CD4+ T cells from PBMCs. These receptors all stem from a human donor with multiple sclerosis.

The chain carries TRBV3-1 and TRBJ1-6, with D unresolved. Germline loops: CDR1 LGHDT, CDR2 YNNKEL (reference sequence). This CDR3 is 13 amino acids long. With 0 bases removed from V and 10 bases from J, the gap between germline ends came to 7 bases. For the CDR3, the DNA is TGTGCCAGCAGCCAAGATGGCAGATCACCCCTCCACTTT. Residues: CASSQDGRSPLHF.

This sequence joins TRBV29-1 and TRBJ2-2, with TRBD1 identical over 7 bases. The CDR3 consists of 14 residues. V lost 5 bases, J lost 1 base, and 4 bases stayed unmatched. Germline lookup yields CDR1 SQVTM and CDR2 ANQGSEA. CDR3 amino acids: CSVSTGMNTGELFF. The CDR3 DNA reads TGCAGCGTTTCGACAGGGATGAACACCGGGGAGCTGTTTTTT.

The chain couples TRBV2 to TRBJ2-7; D is tentatively TRBD1 or TRBD2 (5 bases each). This CDR3 comprises 13 residues. Between the trimmed V and J ends, which lost 6 bases and 4 bases, there was a span of 13 bases. The germline V gene has CDR1 SNHLY and CDR2 FYNNEI. The CDR3 bases are TGTGCCAGCAGCCGGGACGGAAGATACGAGCAGTACGTC. This encodes CASSRDGRYEQYV.

This rearrangement joins TRBV29-1 to TRBJ1-1; D gene unclear. The CDR3 is made up of 14 amino acids. Germline loops: CDR1 SQVTM, CDR2 ANQGSEA. V lost 2 bases and J 0 bases, leaving 10 bases between the germline ends. The CDR3 DNA reads TGCAGCGTTGAATGGGCACAAATGAACACTGAAGCTTTCTTT. Encoded protein: CSVEWAQMNTEAFF.